The clone carrying this T cell receptor beta chain was counted a few times. Antigen: not known. CDR1 and CDR2 from the germline V gene are ENHRY and SYGVKD. The V gene lost 6 bases and the J gene lost 0 bases, with 11 bases spanning the gap. This CDR3 is built from 14 residues. TCR cDNA was made by 5'RACE template switching, adding a universal primer site and UMIs. MiXCR, applied by TCRdb to the 5' RACE reads, yields one record per CDR3 protein. This table holds 400,000 or so distinct CDR3 sequences, roughly 12% found once. The data stem from a study of T cells after yellow fever vaccination. Study observations and caveats: Overall, a small share of clonotypes was seen in both CD4 and CD8 compartments. Once the booster was given, most primary-vaccination clones reappeared, at over 95% for CD4 and roughly 85% for CD8.

The chain employs TRBV10-3 and TRBJ1-2; D remains ambiguous. The sequencing here drew on PBMCs, taken on the day of the first yellow fever vaccination. The clonotype was recovered from a man younger than 30 who received the YFV17D yellow fever vaccine. The CDR3 loop is CAIRPAGTNYGYTF. Written as DNA, the CDR3 is TGTGCCATCAGGCCGGCCGGGACTAACTATGGCTACACCTTC.